The text below deals with one T cell receptor (beta chain). This entry is derived from a study of beta chain features in type 1 diabetes. Expressed TCRB transcripts got sequenced, as all isolated RNA was reverse transcribed. Assay: immunoSEQ multiplex PCR; the TCRdb copy retains only in-frame clones and omits some. The sample has 620,000 or so clones, around 16% seen once. CDR3 length equals 18 residues. Cells sorted by CD45RO/CCR7/CD25/CD127/CD95/CD27 comprised CD4+ naive, central memory, regulatory and stem cell-like memory cells. V is TRBV12-2 and J is TRBJ1-1; the table's TRBD1 call for D was not verified on the DNA. TRBV12-2 is tagged as a pseudogene. Sequencing input: naive CD4+ T cells from blood. The receptor was derived from a young man in good health. In DNA, the CDR3 is TGTGCAAGTCACTTCGAAGGGACAGACCACTCTGTAGGCACTGAAGCTTTCTTT. It is translated as CASHFEGTDHSVGTEAFF.